This entry features one TCR beta chain sequence. The data originate from a study of blood T cell repertoires in COVID-19. Repertoires were generated with immunoSEQ multiplex PCR, while TCRdb's copy carries only in-frame clones and drops some. The sample yields 300,000 to 450,000 clones, approximately 89% seen once. The CDR3 contains 14 residues. Germline assignment: CDR1 MGHDK and CDR2 SYGVNS. The V end lost 3 bases, the J end lost 4 bases, and 12 bases lay between the germline ends. Cohort 3 recovery required two negative PCRs, clearance, or symptom resolution. The chain combines TRBV25-1 with TRBJ1-2; D remains ambiguous. The clonotype originates from a man younger than 45 who had recovered from COVID-19. What was sequenced was PBMCs or T cells enriched from blood (not recorded which). The CDR3 sequence is CASSDLGSSYGYTF. CDR3 DNA sequence: TGTGCCAGCAGTGACCTTGGTTCTAGCTATGGCTACACCTTC.